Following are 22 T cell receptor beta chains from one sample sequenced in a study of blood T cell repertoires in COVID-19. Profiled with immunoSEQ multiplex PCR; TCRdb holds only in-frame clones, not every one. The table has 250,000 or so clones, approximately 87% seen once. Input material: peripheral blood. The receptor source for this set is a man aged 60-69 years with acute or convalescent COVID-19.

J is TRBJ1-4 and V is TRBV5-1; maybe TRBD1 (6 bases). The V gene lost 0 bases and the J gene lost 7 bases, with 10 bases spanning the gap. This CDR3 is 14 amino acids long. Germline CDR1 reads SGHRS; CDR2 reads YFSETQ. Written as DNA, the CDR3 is TGCGCCAGCAGCTTGGAGGGGGATGCTGAAAAACTGTTTTTT. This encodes CASSLEGDAEKLFF.

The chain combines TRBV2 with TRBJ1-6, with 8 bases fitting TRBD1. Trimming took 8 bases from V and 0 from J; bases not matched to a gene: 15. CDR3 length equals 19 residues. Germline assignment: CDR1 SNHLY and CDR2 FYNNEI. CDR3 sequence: CASRYRTGRSSSYNSPLHF. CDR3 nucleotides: TGTGCCAGCCGCTACCGGACAGGGAGATCGAGCTCCTATAATTCACCCCTCCACTTT.

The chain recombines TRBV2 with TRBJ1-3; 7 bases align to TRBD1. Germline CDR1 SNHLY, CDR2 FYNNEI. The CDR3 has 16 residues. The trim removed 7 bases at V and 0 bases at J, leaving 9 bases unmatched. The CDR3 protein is CASTSQGLTSGNTIYF. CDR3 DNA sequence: TGTGCCAGCACCTCACAGGGGCTAACCTCTGGAAACACCATATATTTT.

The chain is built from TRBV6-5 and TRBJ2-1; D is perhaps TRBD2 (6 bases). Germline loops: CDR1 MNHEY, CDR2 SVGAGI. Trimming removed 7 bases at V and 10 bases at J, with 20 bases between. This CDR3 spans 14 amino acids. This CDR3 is CASTPRRDSSEQFF. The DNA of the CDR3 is TGTGCCAGCACCCCCCGGAGGGACTCGTCCGAGCAGTTCTTC.

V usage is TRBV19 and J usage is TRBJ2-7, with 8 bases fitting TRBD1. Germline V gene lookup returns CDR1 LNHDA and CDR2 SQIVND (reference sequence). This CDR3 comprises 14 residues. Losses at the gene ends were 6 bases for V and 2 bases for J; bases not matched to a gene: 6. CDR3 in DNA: TGTGCCAGTAGCCCTCCGGGACAGGCCTACGAGCAGTACTTC. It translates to CASSPPGQAYEQYF.

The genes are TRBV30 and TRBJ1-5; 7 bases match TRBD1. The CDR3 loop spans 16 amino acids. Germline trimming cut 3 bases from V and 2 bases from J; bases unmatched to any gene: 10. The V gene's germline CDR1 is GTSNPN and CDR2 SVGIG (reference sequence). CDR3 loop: CAWSAPQGGRNQPQHF. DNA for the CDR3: TGTGCCTGGAGCGCCCCTCAGGGGGGACGCAATCAGCCCCAGCATTTT. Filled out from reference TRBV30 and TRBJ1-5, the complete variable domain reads SQTIHQWPATLVQPVGSPLSLECTVEGTSNPNLYWYRQAAGRGLQLLFYSVGIGQISSEVPQNLSASRPQDRQFILSSKKLLLSDSGFYLCAWSAPQGGRNQPQHFGDGTRLSIL.

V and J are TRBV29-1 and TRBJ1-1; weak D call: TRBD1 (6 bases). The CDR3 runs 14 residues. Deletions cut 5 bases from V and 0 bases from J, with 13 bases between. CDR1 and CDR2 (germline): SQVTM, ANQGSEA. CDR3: CSVSDRMMNTEAFF. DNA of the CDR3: TGCAGCGTTAGTGACAGGATGATGAACACTGAAGCTTTCTTT.

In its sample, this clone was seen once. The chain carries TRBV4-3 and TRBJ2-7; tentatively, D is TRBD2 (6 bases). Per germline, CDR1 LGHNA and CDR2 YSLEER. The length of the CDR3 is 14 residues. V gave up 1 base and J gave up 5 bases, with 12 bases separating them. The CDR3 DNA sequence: TGCGCCAGCAGCCAAGGGGACGGGAGTAACGAGCAGTACTTC. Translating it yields CASSQGDGSNEQYF.

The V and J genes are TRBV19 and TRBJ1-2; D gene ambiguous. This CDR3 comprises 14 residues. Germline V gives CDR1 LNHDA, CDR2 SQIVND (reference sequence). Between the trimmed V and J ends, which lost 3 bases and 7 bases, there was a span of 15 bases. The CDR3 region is CASSMQQHRGGYTF. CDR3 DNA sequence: TGTGCCAGTAGTATGCAACAGCACCGGGGTGGCTACACCTTC.

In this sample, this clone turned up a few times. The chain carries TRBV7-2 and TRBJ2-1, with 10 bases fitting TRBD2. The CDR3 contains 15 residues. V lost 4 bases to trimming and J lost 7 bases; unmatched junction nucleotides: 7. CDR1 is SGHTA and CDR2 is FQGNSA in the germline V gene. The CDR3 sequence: CASSWLAGEGNEQFF. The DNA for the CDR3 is TGTGCCAGCAGCTGGCTAGCGGGAGAGGGGAATGAGCAGTTCTTC.

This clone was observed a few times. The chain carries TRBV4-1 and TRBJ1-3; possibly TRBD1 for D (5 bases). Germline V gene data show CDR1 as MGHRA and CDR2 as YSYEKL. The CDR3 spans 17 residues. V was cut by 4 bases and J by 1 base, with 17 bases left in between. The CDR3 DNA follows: TGCGCCAGCAGCCGTAACCCCCTGGGGGGATCTGGAAACACCATATATTTT. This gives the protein CASSRNPLGGSGNTIYF.

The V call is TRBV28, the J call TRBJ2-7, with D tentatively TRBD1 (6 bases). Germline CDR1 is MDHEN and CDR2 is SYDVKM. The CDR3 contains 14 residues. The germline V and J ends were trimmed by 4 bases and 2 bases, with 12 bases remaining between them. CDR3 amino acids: CASSYLDRAYEQYF. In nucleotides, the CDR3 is TGTGCCAGCAGTTACCTGGACAGAGCCTACGAGCAGTACTTC.

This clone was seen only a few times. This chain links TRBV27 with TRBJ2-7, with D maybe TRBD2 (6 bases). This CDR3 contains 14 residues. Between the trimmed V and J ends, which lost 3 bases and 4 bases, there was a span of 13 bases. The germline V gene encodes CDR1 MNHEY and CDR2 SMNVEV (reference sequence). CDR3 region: CASSLGSGRYEQYF. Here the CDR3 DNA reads TGTGCCAGCAGTTTGGGATCCGGGAGATACGAGCAGTACTTC.

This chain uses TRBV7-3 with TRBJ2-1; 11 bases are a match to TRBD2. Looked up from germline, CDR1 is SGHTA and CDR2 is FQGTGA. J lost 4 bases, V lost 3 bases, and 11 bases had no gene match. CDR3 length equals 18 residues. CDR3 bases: TGTGCCAGCAGCTTCATACCCGTGGGGACTAGCGGTTACAATGAGCAGTTCTTC. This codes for CASSFIPVGTSGYNEQFF.

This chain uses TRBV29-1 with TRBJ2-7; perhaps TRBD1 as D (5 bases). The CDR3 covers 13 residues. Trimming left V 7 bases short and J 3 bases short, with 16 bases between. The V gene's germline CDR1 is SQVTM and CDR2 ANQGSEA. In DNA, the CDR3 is TGCAGCGCGGTGACAGTACTGGACTACGAGCAGTACTTC. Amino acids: CSAVTVLDYEQYF.

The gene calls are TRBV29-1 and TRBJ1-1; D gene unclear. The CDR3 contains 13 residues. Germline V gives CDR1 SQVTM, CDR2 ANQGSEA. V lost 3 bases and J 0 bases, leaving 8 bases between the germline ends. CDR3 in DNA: TGCAGCGTTGAGGTCAGTTTGAACACTGAAGCTTTCTTT. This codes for CSVEVSLNTEAFF.

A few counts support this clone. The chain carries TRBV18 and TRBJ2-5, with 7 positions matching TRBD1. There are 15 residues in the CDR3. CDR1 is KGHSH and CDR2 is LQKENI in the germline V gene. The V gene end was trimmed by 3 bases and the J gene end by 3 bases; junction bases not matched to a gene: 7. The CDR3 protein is CASSPPGQTKETQYF. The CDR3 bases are TGTGCCAGCTCACCTCCGGGACAGACTAAAGAGACCCAGTACTTC.

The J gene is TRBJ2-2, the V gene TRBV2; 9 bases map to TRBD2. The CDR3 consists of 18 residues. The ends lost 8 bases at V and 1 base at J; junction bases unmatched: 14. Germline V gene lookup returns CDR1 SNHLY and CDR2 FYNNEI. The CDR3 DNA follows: TGTGCCAGCGCCCCCGGCGGGCTAGCGGGGATGAACACCGGGGAGCTGTTTTTT. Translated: CASAPGGLAGMNTGELFF.

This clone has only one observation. CDR3 protein: CASSPGLAGIETQYF. The CDR3, as DNA: TGTGCCAGCTCACCCGGACTAGCGGGAATCGAGACCCAGTACTTC. The rearrangement joins TRBV18 to TRBJ2-5; 12 nucleotides align to TRBD2. This CDR3 comprises 15 residues. The V and J ends lost 3 bases and 5 bases, in that order; junction bases with no gene match: 4. In germline, CDR1 is KGHSH, CDR2 LQKENI.

The CDR3 spells CASSQAMGGVNTEAFF. CDR3 sequence (DNA): TGCGCCAGCAGCCAGGCAATGGGAGGGGTGAACACTGAAGCTTTCTTT. The chain recombines TRBV4-3 with TRBJ1-1, with D possibly TRBD1 on 5 matching bases. With 3 bases removed from V and 0 bases from J, the gap between germline ends came to 14 bases. Looked up from germline, CDR1 is LGHNA and CDR2 is YSLEER. The CDR3 is 16 amino acids.

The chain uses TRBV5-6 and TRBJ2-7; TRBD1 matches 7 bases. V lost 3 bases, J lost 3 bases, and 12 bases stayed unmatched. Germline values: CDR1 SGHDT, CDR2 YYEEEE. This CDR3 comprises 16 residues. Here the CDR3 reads CASSSIKRDSGYEQYF. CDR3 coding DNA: TGTGCCAGCAGCTCAATCAAGAGGGACAGCGGCTACGAGCAGTACTTC.

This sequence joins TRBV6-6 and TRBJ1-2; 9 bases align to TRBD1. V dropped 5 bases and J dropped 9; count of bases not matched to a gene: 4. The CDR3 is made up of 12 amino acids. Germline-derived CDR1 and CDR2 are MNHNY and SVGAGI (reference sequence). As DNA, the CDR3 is TGTGCCAGCAGTCGGACAGGGGAAAGCTACACCTTC. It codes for CASSRTGESYTF.